The rows below give T cell receptor beta chains drawn from one sample of a study of T-cell reconstitution after alpha-beta-depleted transplantation in children. Each CDR3 protein is one row after TCRdb ran MiXCR on the PCR reads. Altogether fewer than 700,000 distinct CDR3 sequences are present, more than 20% being singletons, with the ten largest covering 13% to 15%. The sequences come from PBMCs, mostly from graft donor cells, collected 360 days after TCRalphabeta/CD19-depleted stem cell transplant. The receptor set was obtained from a boy under three years old who had a stem cell transplant for acute myeloid leukemia, so the T cells may come from the graft donor. Each CDR3 is given with its conserved first and last residue. D genes are given only for firm matches. Clone sizes are given selectively: once, few, many, or a class where the clone is expanded.

j_gene	d_gene	abundance	len	v_gene	CDR3aa	CDR3nt
TRBJ2-1	TRBD1	many	15	TRBV6-1	CASSRDRAHYNEQFF	TGTGCCAGCAGCCGAGACAGGGCCCACTACAATGAGCAGTTCTTC
TRBJ2-5	.	few	14	TRBV10-3	CAISDFQGVETQYF	TGTGCCATCAGTGACTTCCAGGGCGTCGAGACCCAGTACTTC
TRBJ2-7	TRBD2	many	13	TRBV29-1	CSVTNSGGYEQYF	TGCAGCGTGACGAATAGCGGGGGTTACGAGCAGTACTTC
TRBJ2-3	.	.	17	TRBV7-9	CASSLLQGREGTDTQYF	TGTGCCAGCAGCTTACTCCAGGGGAGGGAAGGCACAGATACGCAGTATTTT
TRBJ2-7	TRBD2	few	20	TRBV4-3	CASSQDFRLAGGPSSYEQYF	TGCGCCAGCAGCCAAGATTTCAGACTAGCGGGGGGCCCAAGCTCCTACGAGCAGTACTTC
TRBJ2-7	TRBD2	many	16	TRBV5-1	CASSSDQGLASYEQYF	TGCGCCAGCAGCTCCGATCAAGGACTAGCGTCCTACGAGCAGTACTTC
TRBJ2-2	.	.	15	TRBV5-1	CASVRDNSNTGELFF	TGCGCCAGCGTTAGGGACAACTCGAACACCGGGGAGCTGTTTTTT
TRBJ2-6	.	many	18	TRBV2	CASSEGEGKLAGANVLTF	TGTGCCAGCAGTGAGGGCGAGGGGAAGCTTGCTGGGGCCAACGTCCTGACTTTC
TRBJ2-2	.	few	15	TRBV4-3	CASSQAVQWIGELFF	TGCGCCAGCAGCCAAGCGGTTCAGTGGATCGGGGAGCTGTTTTTT
TRBJ2-1	.	many	14	TRBV20-1	CSATRDSVYNEQFF	TGCAGTGCTACTCGGGACTCTGTCTACAATGAGCAGTTCTTC
TRBJ2-3	TRBD2	.	16	TRBV7-8	CASSFTSGGPSDTQYF	TGTGCCAGCAGCTTCACTAGCGGGGGGCCATCGGATACGCAGTATTTT
TRBJ2-3	.	many	14	TRBV6-4	CASSAQGGADTQYF	TGTGCCAGCAGTGCACAGGGGGGGGCAGATACGCAGTATTTT
TRBJ2-1	.	.	14	TRBV12-3/TRBV12-4	CASTGPGSYNEQFF	TGTGCCAGCACGGGACCGGGGTCCTACAATGAGCAGTTCTTC
TRBJ2-7	TRBD1	.	14	TRBV7-6	CASSDRQGLYEQYF	TGTGCCAGCAGCGACAGACAGGGTCTCTACGAGCAGTACTTC
TRBJ1-2	.	few	15	TRBV10-3	CAINRDGVQNYGYTF	TGTGCCATCAACCGGGACGGCGTTCAGAACTATGGCTACACCTTC
TRBJ2-2	.	once	17	TRBV4-1	CASSLRQRPPNTGELFF	TGCGCCAGCAGCCTCCGCCAGCGCCCGCCGAACACCGGGGAGCTGTTTTTT
TRBJ1-6	.	.	13	TRBV10-2	CASKSLLNSPLHF	TGCGCCAGCAAATCACTGCTTAATTCACCCCTCCACTTT
TRBJ2-7	.	.	15	TRBV7-2	CASSFRAGAPYEQYF	TGTGCCAGCAGCTTTAGGGCGGGGGCGCCCTACGAGCAGTACTTC
TRBJ1-1	.	.	13	TRBV29-1	CSVRTDGNTEAFF	TGCAGCGTTCGGACAGATGGGAACACTGAAGCTTTCTTT
TRBJ2-1	.	many	15	TRBV7-2	CASSLALGAINEQFF	TGTGCCAGCAGCTTAGCGCTGGGGGCAATCAATGAGCAGTTCTTC
TRBJ2-5	.	.	14	TRBV5-1	CASSPINGKETQYF	TGCGCCAGCAGCCCCATAAACGGGAAAGAGACCCAGTACTTC
TRBJ2-5	TRBD2	many	18	TRBV7-6	CASSLRTSGDGPRETQYF	TGTGCCAGCAGCTTAAGGACTAGCGGGGACGGGCCCCGAGAGACCCAGTACTTC
TRBJ2-1	TRBD2	.	16	TRBV4-1	CASSQGGTSGANEQFF	TGCGCCAGCAGCCAAGGGGGGACTAGCGGCGCCAATGAGCAGTTCTTC
TRBJ2-3	TRBD1	once	17	TRBV6-1	CASSPVHGTGSTDTQYF	TGTGCCAGCAGTCCCGTCCACGGGACAGGGAGCACAGATACGCAGTATTTT
TRBJ2-2	.	many	14	TRBV6-5	CDSSFDRGTGELFF	TGTGACAGCAGTTTCGACCGGGGAACCGGGGAGCTGTTTTTT
TRBJ2-7	.	many	14	TRBV20-1	CSARDGTDSYEQYF	TGCAGTGCTAGAGACGGGACGGATTCCTACGAGCAGTACTTC
TRBJ2-5	.	many	11	TRBV12-3/TRBV12-4	CASSTRETQYF	TGTGCCAGCAGTACGAGGGAGACCCAGTACTTC
TRBJ1-4	.	.	17	TRBV20-1	CSARDRRVFRTNEKLFF	TGCAGTGCTAGGGACAGACGGGTATTTAGGACTAATGAAAAACTGTTTTTT
TRBJ2-5	.	.	14	TRBV12-3/TRBV12-4	CASSGDSRGMAQYF	TGTGCCAGCAGTGGGGACTCCCGGGGGATGGCCCAGTACTTC
TRBJ2-2	.	few	16	TRBV4-2	CASSQDEGGAFGELFF	TGTGCCAGCAGCCAAGATGAGGGGGGAGCCTTCGGGGAGCTGTTTTTT
TRBJ1-3	.	.	15	TRBV4-2	CASSQVEASGNTIYF	TGTGCCAGCAGCCAAGTTGAGGCGTCTGGAAACACCATATATTTT
TRBJ1-4	.	once	15	TRBV20-1	CSASAEGRINEKLFF	TGCAGTGCTTCTGCGGAGGGCAGAATTAATGAAAAACTGTTTTTT
TRBJ2-1	TRBD1	.	15	TRBV27	CASSFGTGAAYEQFF	TGTGCCAGCAGTTTTGGGACAGGGGCGGCCTATGAGCAGTTCTTC
TRBJ2-7	.	few	12	TRBV5-5	CASSLAGAEQYF	TGTGCCAGCAGCTTGGCTGGGGCCGAGCAGTACTTC
TRBJ1-4	.	.	15	TRBV7-9	CASSPTGGSNEKLFF	TGTGCCAGCAGCCCCACCGGCGGATCTAATGAAAAACTGTTTTTT
TRBJ2-3	.	many	16	TRBV29-1	CSVEDWLRYSTDTQYF	TGCAGCGTTGAAGATTGGCTCCGCTATAGCACAGATACGCAGTATTTT
TRBJ2-4	.	.	16	TRBV25-1	CASSSLGGIARNIQYF	TGTGCCAGCAGTTCCCTAGGGGGAATAGCACGGAACATTCAGTACTTC
TRBJ2-3	TRBD2	.	16	TRBV20-1	CSASLPSGPSTDTQYF	TGCAGTGCTAGTCTCCCTAGCGGCCCTAGCACAGATACGCAGTATTTT
TRBJ1-6	.	.	14	TRBV12-3/TRBV12-4	CASSLEGLDSPLHF	TGTGCCAGCAGTTTAGAGGGACTTGATTCACCCCTCCACTTT
TRBJ1-1	.	.	15	TRBV29-1	CSVRVPLEENTEAFF	TGCAGCGTTAGGGTCCCACTAGAGGAGAACACTGAAGCTTTCTTT
TRBJ2-1	TRBD2	.	16	TRBV20-1	CSARDRPAGTPNEQFF	TGCAGTGCTAGAGACCGCCCAGCGGGAACTCCCAATGAGCAGTTCTTC
TRBJ2-5	.	.	14	TRBV7-2	CASSLVSYQETQYF	TGTGCCAGCAGCCTCGTATCGTACCAAGAGACCCAGTACTTC
TRBJ2-5	TRBD1	many	13	TRBV5-1	CASSTQGKETQYF	TGCGCCAGCAGCACACAGGGGAAAGAGACCCAGTACTTC
TRBJ1-5	TRBD1	.	15	TRBV12-3/TRBV12-4	CASSFLTGSNQPQHF	TGTGCCAGCAGTTTTCTGACAGGGAGCAATCAGCCCCAGCATTTT
TRBJ2-1	.	few	15	TRBV19	CASSTQGGVYNEQFF	TGTGCCAGTAGTACACAGGGTGGGGTCTACAATGAGCAGTTCTTC
TRBJ2-3	TRBD2	.	15	TRBV7-2	CASSPGLVNTDTQYF	TGTGCCAGCAGCCCGGGACTAGTTAACACAGATACGCAGTATTTT
TRBJ2-3	TRBD2	few	18	TRBV4-3	CASSQEAPSGGLTDTQYF	TGCGCCAGCAGCCAAGAGGCTCCTAGCGGGGGGCTCACAGATACGCAGTATTTT
TRBJ1-1	.	.	14	TRBV4-2	CASSHGHLNTEAFF	TGTGCCAGCAGCCATGGGCATTTGAACACTGAAGCTTTCTTT
TRBJ2-4	.	few	13	TRBV12-3/TRBV12-4	CASSFAAGDIQYF	TGTGCCAGCAGTTTTGCAGCAGGGGACATTCAGTACTTC
TRBJ2-1	TRBD2	few	19	TRBV3-1	CASNLLGTSGDFSYNEQFF	TGTGCCAGCAACCTCCTCGGGACTAGCGGGGACTTCTCCTACAATGAGCAGTTCTTC
TRBJ1-5	.	few	14	TRBV5-6	CASSFFFSNQPQHF	TGTGCCAGCAGCTTCTTTTTTAGCAATCAGCCCCAGCATTTT
TRBJ2-5	TRBD1	.	15	TRBV4-3	CASSIRDRAGETQYF	TGCGCCAGCAGCATCCGGGACAGGGCTGGGGAGACCCAGTACTTC
TRBJ2-5	.	few	16	TRBV12-3/TRBV12-4	CASTPLQGTSRETQYF	TGTGCCAGCACTCCCCTACAGGGCACAAGTCGAGAGACCCAGTACTTC